This T cell receptor beta chain was captured by sequencing in a study of shared clonotypes between healthy human individuals. Every donor, a Caucasian adult, lived in Nashville, Tennessee. In the original workflow: Owing to the provision of junction-only sequences devoid of quality scores by immunoSEQ, filtering differed. The data were produced by immunoSEQ multiplex PCR, yet TCRdb's version contains in-frame clones alone and is incomplete. The V and J calls and clone size were taken over from that table, and D and trimming were inferred from the DNA. The sample holds 400,000 to 550,000 clones, around 79% seen once. The V gene's germline CDR1 is SGHRS and CDR2 YFSETQ. Trimming took 4 bases from V and 4 from J, leaving 14 bases between them. The CDR3 spans 14 residues.

The sample comprised PBMCs. This TCR was recovered from a woman in her thirties or forties in good health. Some clones in this sample may be carry-over from other donors' samples. This chain joins TRBV5-1 and TRBJ1-2, with a weak D call TRBD1 (5 bases). CDR3 in amino acids: CASSQGGASYGYTF. The CDR3, as DNA: TGCGCCAGCAGCCAGGGTGGTGCATCCTATGGCTACACCTTC.